This TCR beta chain was obtained from a study of CD8 T cells in Susac syndrome (dated by TCRdb to the late 2010s). Background for the entire study: Whether CD8+ T cell activation and differentiation in Susac syndrome was antigen driven was tested using repertoire sequencing. Clonality of the CD8+ T cell repertoire was compared between eleven to twelve healthy donors, about 14 Susac syndrome patients and under 19 multiple sclerosis patients. Paper-wide results and their limitations: The study acknowledged that relatively few individuals were included in the TCR sequencing and HLA analysis.

High-throughput TCR beta sequencing profiled peripheral blood CD8+ and CD4+ T cells from healthy donors, Susac syndrome patients and multiple sclerosis patients. Healthy donors were included as age- and sex-matched controls. Bulk CD8+ and CD4+ T cells were purified magnetically by negative isolation, whereas CD8+ TEMRA cells were enriched by FACS. Blood was collected in EDTA tubes and processed within 24 hours, with PBMCs isolated through density gradient centrifugation. PBMCs intended for TCR sequencing were cryopreserved in liquid nitrogen and were subsequently thawed in a 37 degrees C water bath. The sorted or isolated CD4+, CD8+ and CD8+ TEMRA cells reached a purity of at least 90%. RNA was extracted with the RNeasy kit and roughly 0.45 to 1 ug was reverse transcribed using random hexamers. TCR beta CDR3 regions were amplified with the immunoSEQ multiplex PCR assay covering 54 Vbeta and 13 Jbeta segments. PCR amplification bias was corrected by using a synthetic template baseline for primer optimization and computational correction. Per the original workflow: Only productive sequences were kept, with reads annotated to V, D and J genes according to IMGT and analyzed in immunoSEQ Analyzer. Clonality was computed as one minus Shannon entropy normalized by log2 of the number of productive unique sequences. Public and private clones were assessed among the 100 most prevalent clones of each patient and control. Clones were defined as Susac-specific when absent from the healthy and MS cohorts, from about 1,100 published viral clones and from other ImmuneACCESS disease sequences. TCRdb reprocessed the public reads (quality trimming at Q25 with fastp, clone calling with MiXCR) and kept in-frame beta chains. Each CDR3 protein gets just one entry, which takes the most common genes and DNA from the rows behind it. TCRdb, not the authors, supplied the V and J calls. The sample has about 47,000 distinct CDR3 sequences on record, around 92% of them singletons. Of the sample, 0.41% is held by the ten largest clones.

From the cysteine through the phenylalanine, the CDR3 covers 16 amino acids. Just the 48-base CDR3 DNA is kept, in frame starting at base 1. CDR1 SEHNR and CDR2 FQNEAQ are derived from the germline V gene (reference sequence). Here V drops 0 bases and J drops 6 bases, and the junction holds 4 bases not matched to any gene. Of note for this clonotype: No antigen is known for it. No quality values exist for individual bases; no much larger clone is one base distant.

The TCR sequence derives from a human donor in good health. The sequenced sample consisted of CD8+ T cells from PBMCs. In this chain, TRBV7-9 is recombined with TRBJ2-1, and TRBD2 aligns with 11 junction nucleotides. In nucleotide form, the sequence is TGTGCCAGCAGCTTAGCGGTACTAGCGGGAGTCAATGAGCAGTTCTTC. Its translation is CASSLAVLAGVNEQFF. Here the CDR3 is joined to the reference TRBV7-9 and TRBJ2-1 genes, and the full variable domain is: DTGVSQNPRHKITKRGQNVTFRCDPISEHNRLYWYRQTLGQGPEFLTYFQNEAQLEKSRLLSDRFSAERPKGSFSTLEIQRTEQGDSAMYLCASSLAVLAGVNEQFFGPGTRLTVL.